Listed below are T cell receptor beta chains from one sample, sequenced in a study of cytotoxic CD8 clonotypes in ibrutinib-treated CLL. Using immunoSEQ multiplex PCR, the repertoire was profiled, and TCRdb retains in-frame clones only, with some absent. Here the sample spans tens of thousands of clones, roughly 59% being singletons. The sequencing used PBMCs, collected before ibrutinib treatment. These receptors came from a human donor with chronic lymphocytic leukemia. Each CDR3 is given with its conserved first and last residue. The D gene is left open where the match is weak. Where a row states a size, it is once, few, many or the class of an expanded clone; other rows omit it.

cdr3_aa cdr3_nt v_call d_call cdr3_length j_call clone_size
CASSVVLYAEAFF TGTGCCAGCAGTGTAGTATTGTATGCTGAAGCTTTCTTT TRBV6-1 . 13 TRBJ1-1 .
CASSLTGTAIGYTF TGCGCCAGCAGCTTGACCGGGACAGCAATTGGCTACACCTTC TRBV5-1 TRBD1 14 TRBJ1-2 .
CASRIPVGGRYEQYF TGTGCCAGCAGAATCCCGGTGGGGGGCAGGTACGAGCAGTACTTC TRBV6-5 . 15 TRBJ2-7 once
CASSRGWEVRLGTDTQYF TGTGCCAGCAGCAGGGGGTGGGAGGTACGGTTGGGCACAGATACGCAGTATTTT TRBV11-2 . 18 TRBJ2-3 .
CASSFPGHYEQYF TGTGCCAGCAGTTTCCCCGGACACTACGAGCAGTACTTC TRBV28 . 13 TRBJ2-7 .
CASSHTYSWGGSSTEAFF TGCGCCAGCAGCCACACATATAGCTGGGGGGGATCGAGCACTGAAGCTTTCTTT TRBV4-1 . 18 TRBJ1-1 .
CTSSPQGPVNTEAFF TGCACCAGCAGCCCACAGGGGCCGGTGAACACTGAAGCTTTCTTT TRBV1 . 15 TRBJ1-1 few
CASSQDAPPDTQYF TGCGCCAGCAGCCAAGATGCCCCCCCAGATACGCAGTATTTT TRBV4-3 . 14 TRBJ2-3 .
CASSVSGSLNTEAFF TGTGCCAGCAGCGTATCCGGATCTCTGAACACTGAAGCTTTCTTT TRBV9 . 15 TRBJ1-1 .
CASSSLLSSGTIHTGELFF TGTGCCAGCAGCTCCCTATTGAGTAGCGGGACTATTCACACCGGGGAGCTGTTTTTT TRBV7-6 TRBD2 19 TRBJ2-2 .
CASRPGRTTAGGYTF TGTGCCAGCAGACCGGGACGCACGACAGCAGGCGGCTACACCTTC TRBV6-1 . 15 TRBJ1-2 .
CASSLGRGTDTQYF TGTGCCAGCAGCTTAGGCCGCGGCACAGATACGCAGTATTTT TRBV11-3 . 14 TRBJ2-3 .
CASSPLAGWNNEQFF TGTGCCAGCAGTCCCCTAGCGGGGTGGAACAATGAGCAGTTCTTC TRBV6-5 TRBD2 15 TRBJ2-1 once
CASSAPGRAYEQYF TGTGCCAGCAGCGCCCCGGGGCGGGCCTACGAGCAGTACTTC TRBV7-9 . 14 TRBJ2-7 .
CATSNLHPGRCNQPQHF TGTGCCACCAGCAACCTCCACCCGGGGCGCTGCAATCAGCCCCAGCATTTT TRBV15 . 17 TRBJ1-5 few
CASSPPGGRYEQYF TGTGCCAGCTCACCACCGGGGGGACGCTACGAGCAGTACTTC TRBV18 . 14 TRBJ2-7 .
CASRSRPTGAWAEAFF TGTGCCAGCAGATCTCGACCTACAGGGGCTTGGGCTGAAGCTTTCTTT TRBV5-4 TRBD1 16 TRBJ1-1 .
CASSEVWAETQYF TGTGCCAGCAGTGAAGTTTGGGCCGAGACCCAGTACTTC TRBV6-1 . 13 TRBJ2-5 .
CASSQVPGLAVVTDTQYF TGCGCCAGCAGCCAAGTCCCGGGACTAGCGGTAGTCACAGATACGCAGTATTTT TRBV4-1 TRBD2 18 TRBJ2-3 few
CASSLNADSYSPLHF TGTGCCAGCAGCTTAAACGCGGACAGCTATTCACCCCTCCACTTT TRBV7-3 . 15 TRBJ1-6 .
CASTRDNYEQYF TGCGCCAGCACCCGGGACAACTACGAGCAGTACTTC TRBV5-1 . 12 TRBJ2-7 once
CASSLSRAGGSPLHF TGTGCCAGCAGCTTATCGAGGGCAGGGGGCTCACCCCTCCACTTT TRBV7-8 TRBD1 15 TRBJ1-6 .
CASSMLAGEGETQYF TGTGCCAGTAGTATGCTAGCGGGAGAAGGAGAGACCCAGTACTTC TRBV19 TRBD2 15 TRBJ2-5 once
CAIRRGAVYTDTQYF TGTGCCATCAGGAGGGGGGCTGTTTACACAGATACGCAGTATTTT TRBV10-3 . 15 TRBJ2-3 few
CASSSDPHAPVGDTQYF TGTGCCAGCAGCTCAGACCCCCACGCCCCAGTCGGGGATACGCAGTATTTT TRBV7-9 . 17 TRBJ2-3 .
CASSVGTGGPYSNQPQHF TGTGCCAGCAGCGTAGGGACAGGGGGTCCCTATAGCAATCAGCCCCAGCATTTT TRBV9 TRBD1 18 TRBJ1-5 .
CASTSLDSMNTEAFF TGTGCCAGTACCTCATTAGACAGTATGAACACTGAAGCTTTCTTT TRBV19 . 15 TRBJ1-1 many
CASSVGAGGSGYGYTF TGTGCCAGCAGCGTAGGGGCAGGGGGAAGTGGCTATGGCTACACCTTC TRBV9 TRBD1 16 TRBJ1-2 .
CASSPRSDGYTF TGTGCCAGCAGCCCTAGGAGTGACGGCTACACCTTC TRBV7-2 . 12 TRBJ1-2 .
CASSPNRAGANVLTF TGTGCCAGCAGCCCAAACAGGGCTGGGGCCAACGTCCTGACTTTC TRBV27 . 15 TRBJ2-6 .
CASREVRPGTQNTEAFF TGTGCCAGCCGAGAAGTAAGACCCGGGACACAGAACACTGAAGCTTTCTTT TRBV2 . 17 TRBJ1-1 few
CASSSTGTTVGTDTQYF TGTGCCAGCAGCTCTACCGGAACTACGGTCGGGACAGATACGCAGTATTTT TRBV7-9 . 17 TRBJ2-3 .
CASSTTGLAGGYYNEQFF TGTGCCAGCAGCACCACGGGACTAGCGGGGGGATACTACAATGAGCAGTTCTTC TRBV7-9 TRBD2 18 TRBJ2-1 .
CASSSDRDSYEQYF TGTGCCAGCAGCTCGGACAGGGACTCCTACGAGCAGTACTTC TRBV7-3 TRBD1 14 TRBJ2-7 .
CASSLYTYEQYF TGTGCCAGCAGCCTCTATACCTACGAGCAGTACTTC TRBV13 . 12 TRBJ2-7 .
CASSPSWGGGRTQYF TGCGCCAGCTCTCCTTCGTGGGGGGGCGGGAGGACCCAGTACTTC TRBV23-1 . 15 TRBJ2-5 .
CASRYRGQSSYEQYF TGTGCCAGCAGGTACAGGGGGCAGAGCTCCTACGAGCAGTACTTC TRBV6-1 TRBD1 15 TRBJ2-7 once
CASSRDSHQPQHF TGTGCCAGCTCACGCGACAGCCATCAGCCCCAGCATTTT TRBV18 . 13 TRBJ1-5 .
CASSDLGTGVSGANVLTF TGCGCCAGCAGTGACCTCGGGACAGGAGTCTCTGGGGCCAACGTCCTGACTTTC TRBV10-2 TRBD1 18 TRBJ2-6 few
CASSPGQTITTNEKLFF TGCGCCAGCAGCCCTGGACAGACGATTACAACTAATGAAAAACTGTTTTTT TRBV4-1 . 17 TRBJ1-4 .
CASSLTGGTEAFF TGCGCCAGCAGCCTGACAGGGGGCACTGAAGCTTTCTTT TRBV5-1 TRBD1 13 TRBJ1-1 medium-sized
CASSLLRQEQFF TGCGCCAGCAGCTTGCTGCGTCAGGAGCAGTTCTTC TRBV5-1 . 12 TRBJ2-1 .
CASSKSGAYEQYF TGTGCCAGCAGTAAATCAGGGGCCTACGAGCAGTACTTC TRBV6-5 . 13 TRBJ2-7 .
CASSLVFGIRRNEKLFF TGTGCCAGCAGCTTGGTCTTCGGGATTCGGCGTAATGAAAAACTGTTTTTT TRBV5-8 . 17 TRBJ1-4 once
CATFSVAGRKETQYF TGTGCCACCTTTTCTGTGGCAGGGCGAAAAGAGACCCAGTACTTC TRBV10-3 . 15 TRBJ2-5 .